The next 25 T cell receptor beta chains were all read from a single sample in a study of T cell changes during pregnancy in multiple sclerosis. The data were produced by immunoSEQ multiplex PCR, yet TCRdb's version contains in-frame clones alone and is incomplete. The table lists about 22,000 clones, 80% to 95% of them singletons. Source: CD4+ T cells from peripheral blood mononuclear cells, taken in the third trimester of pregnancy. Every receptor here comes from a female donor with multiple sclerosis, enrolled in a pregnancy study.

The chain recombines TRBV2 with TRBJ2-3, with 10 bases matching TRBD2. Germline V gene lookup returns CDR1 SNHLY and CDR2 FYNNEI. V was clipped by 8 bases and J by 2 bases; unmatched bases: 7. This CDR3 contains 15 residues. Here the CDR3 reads CASLTLAGVTDTQYF. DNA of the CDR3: TGTGCCAGCCTTACTCTAGCGGGGGTCACAGATACGCAGTATTTT. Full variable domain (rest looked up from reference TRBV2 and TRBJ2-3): EPEVTQTPSHQVTQMGQEVILRCVPISNHLYFYWYRQILGQKVEFLVSFYNNEISEKSEIFDDQFSVERPDGSNFTLKIRSTKLEDSAMYFCASLTLAGVTDTQYFGPGTRLTVL.

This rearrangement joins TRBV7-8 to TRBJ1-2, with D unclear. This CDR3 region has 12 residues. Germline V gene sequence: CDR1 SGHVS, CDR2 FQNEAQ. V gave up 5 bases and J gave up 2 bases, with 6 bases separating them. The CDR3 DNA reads TGTGCCAGCAGCCTTCAGAACTATGGCTACACCTTC. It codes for CASSLQNYGYTF.

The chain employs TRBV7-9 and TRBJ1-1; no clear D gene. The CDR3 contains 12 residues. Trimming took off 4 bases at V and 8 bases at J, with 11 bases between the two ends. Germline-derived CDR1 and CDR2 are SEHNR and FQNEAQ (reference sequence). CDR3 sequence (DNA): TGTGCCAGCAGCTCCCGGGCGGGCGAAGCTTTCTTT. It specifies CASSSRAGEAFF.

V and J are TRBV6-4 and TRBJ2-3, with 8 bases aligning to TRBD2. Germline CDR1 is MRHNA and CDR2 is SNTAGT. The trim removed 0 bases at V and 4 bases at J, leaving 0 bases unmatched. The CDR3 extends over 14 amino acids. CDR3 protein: CASSDSGGADTQYF. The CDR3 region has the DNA TGTGCCAGCAGTGACTCCGGGGGGGCAGATACGCAGTATTTT.

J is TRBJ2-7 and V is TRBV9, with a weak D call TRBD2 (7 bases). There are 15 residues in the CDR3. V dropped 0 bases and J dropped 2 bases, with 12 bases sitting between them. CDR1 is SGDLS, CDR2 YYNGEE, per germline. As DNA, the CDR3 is TGTGCCAGCAGCGTAGCTGGGGGGGCCCCCTACGAGCAGTACTTC. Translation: CASSVAGGAPYEQYF.

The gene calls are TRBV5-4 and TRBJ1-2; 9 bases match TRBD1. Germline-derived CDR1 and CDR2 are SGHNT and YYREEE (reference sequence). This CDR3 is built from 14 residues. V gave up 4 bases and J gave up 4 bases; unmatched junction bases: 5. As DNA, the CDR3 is TGTGCCAGCAGCACCCAACAGGGGGCCTATGGCTACACCTTC. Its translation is CASSTQQGAYGYTF. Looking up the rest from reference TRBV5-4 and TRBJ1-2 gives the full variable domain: ETGVTQSPTHLIKTRGQQVTLRCSSQSGHNTVSWYQQALGQGPQFIFQYYREEENGRGNFPPRFSGLQFPNYSSELNVNALELDDSALYLCASSTQQGAYGYTFGSGTRLTVV.

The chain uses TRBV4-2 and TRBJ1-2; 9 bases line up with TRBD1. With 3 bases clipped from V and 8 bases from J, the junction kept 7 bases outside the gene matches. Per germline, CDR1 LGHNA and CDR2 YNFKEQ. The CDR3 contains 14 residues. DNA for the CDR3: TGTGCCAGCAGCCACTCGACAGGGGGAGAAGGCTACACCTTC. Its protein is CASSHSTGGEGYTF.

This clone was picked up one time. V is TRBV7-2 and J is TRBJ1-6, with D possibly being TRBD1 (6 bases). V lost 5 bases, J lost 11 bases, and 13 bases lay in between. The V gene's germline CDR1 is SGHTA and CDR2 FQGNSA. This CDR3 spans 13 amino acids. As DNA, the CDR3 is TGTGCCAGCAGCGAAACACAGGGAACACCCCTCCACTTT. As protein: CASSETQGTPLHF.

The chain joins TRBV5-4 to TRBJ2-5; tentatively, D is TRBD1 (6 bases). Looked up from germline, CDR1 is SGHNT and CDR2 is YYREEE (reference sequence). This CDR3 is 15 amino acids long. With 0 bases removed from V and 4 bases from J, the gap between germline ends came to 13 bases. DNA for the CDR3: TGTGCCAGCAGCTTGGGGGGCAGGGGATTAGAGACCCAGTACTTC. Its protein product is CASSLGGRGLETQYF.

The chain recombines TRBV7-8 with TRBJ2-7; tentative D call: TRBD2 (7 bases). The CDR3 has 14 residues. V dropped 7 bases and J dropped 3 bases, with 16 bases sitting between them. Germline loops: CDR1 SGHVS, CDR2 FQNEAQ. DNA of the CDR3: TGTGCCAGCAACAGAGGGGGGGATTACTACGAGCAGTACTTC. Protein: CASNRGGDYYEQYF.

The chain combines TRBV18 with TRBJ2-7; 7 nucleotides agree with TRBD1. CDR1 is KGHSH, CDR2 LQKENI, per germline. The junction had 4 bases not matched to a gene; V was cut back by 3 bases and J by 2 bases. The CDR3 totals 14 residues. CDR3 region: CASSPGQGAYEQYF. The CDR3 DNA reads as TGTGCCAGCTCACCGGGGCAGGGGGCCTACGAGCAGTACTTC.

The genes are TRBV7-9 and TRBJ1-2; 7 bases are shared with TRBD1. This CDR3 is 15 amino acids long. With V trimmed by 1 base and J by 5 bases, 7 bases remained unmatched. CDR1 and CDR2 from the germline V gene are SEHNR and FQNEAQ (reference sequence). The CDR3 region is CASSLDTGAYYGYTF. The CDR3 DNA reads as TGTGCCAGCAGCTTAGACACAGGGGCCTATTATGGCTACACCTTC. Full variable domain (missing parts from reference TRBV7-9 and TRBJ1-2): DTGVSQNPRHKITKRGQNVTFRCDPISEHNRLYWYRQTLGQGPEFLTYFQNEAQLEKSRLLSDRFSAERPKGSFSTLEIQRTEQGDSAMYLCASSLDTGAYYGYTFGSGTRLTVV.

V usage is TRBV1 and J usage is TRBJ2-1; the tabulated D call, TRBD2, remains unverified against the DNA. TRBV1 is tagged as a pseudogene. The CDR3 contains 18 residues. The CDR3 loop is CTSSQVGLVPSSYNEQFF. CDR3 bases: TGCACCAGCAGCCAAGTCGGACTAGTTCCCAGCTCCTACAATGAGCAGTTCTTC.

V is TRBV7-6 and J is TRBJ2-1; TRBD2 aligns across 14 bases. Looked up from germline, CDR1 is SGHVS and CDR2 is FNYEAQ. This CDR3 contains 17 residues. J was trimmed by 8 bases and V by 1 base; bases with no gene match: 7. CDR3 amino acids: CASSLGGGTSGGDEQFF. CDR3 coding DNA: TGTGCCAGCAGCTTAGGGGGTGGGACTAGCGGGGGCGATGAGCAGTTCTTC.

This CDR3 is CASSRDSASYEQYF. The CDR3 region has the DNA TGTGCCAGTAGTAGGGACTCCGCTTCCTACGAGCAGTACTTC. This sequence joins TRBV19 and TRBJ2-7, with D tentatively TRBD2 (6 bases). Germline V gene sequence: CDR1 LNHDA, CDR2 SQIVND (reference sequence). With 4 bases removed from V and 1 base from J, the gap between germline ends came to 11 bases. The CDR3 length is 14 residues.

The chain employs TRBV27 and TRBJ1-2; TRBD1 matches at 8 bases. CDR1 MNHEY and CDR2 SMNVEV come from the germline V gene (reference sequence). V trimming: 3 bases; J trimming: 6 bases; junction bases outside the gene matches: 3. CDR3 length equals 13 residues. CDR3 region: CASSFSTGDGYTF. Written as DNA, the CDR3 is TGTGCCAGCAGTTTCTCGACAGGGGATGGCTACACCTTC.

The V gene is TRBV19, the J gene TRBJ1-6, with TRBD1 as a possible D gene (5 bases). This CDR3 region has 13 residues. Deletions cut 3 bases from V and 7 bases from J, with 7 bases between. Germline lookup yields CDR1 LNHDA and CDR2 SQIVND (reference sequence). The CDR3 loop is CASSMDINSPLHF. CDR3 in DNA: TGTGCCAGTAGTATGGACATAAATTCACCCCTCCACTTT.

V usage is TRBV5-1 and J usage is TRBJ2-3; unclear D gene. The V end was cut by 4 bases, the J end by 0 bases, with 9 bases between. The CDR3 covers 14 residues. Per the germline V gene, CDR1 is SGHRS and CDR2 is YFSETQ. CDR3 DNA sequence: TGCGCCAGCAGCCCCGGCGGAAGCACAGATACGCAGTATTTT. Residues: CASSPGGSTDTQYF. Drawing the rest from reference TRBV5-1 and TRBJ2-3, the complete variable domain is KAGVTQTPRYLIKTRGQQVTLSCSPISGHRSVSWYQQTPGQGLQFLFEYFSETQRNKGNFPGRFSGRQFSNSRSEMNVSTLELGDSALYLCASSPGGSTDTQYFGPGTRLTVL.

The CDR3, as DNA: TGTGCCAGCTCACCACCGACCCAGGTTGGAGAAAAACTGTTTTTT. Translation: CASSPPTQVGEKLFF. The chain joins TRBV18 to TRBJ1-4, with D unresolved. The CDR3 sequence is 15 residues long. CDR1 and CDR2 from the germline V gene are KGHSH and LQKENI. With 0 bases removed from V and 8 bases from J, the gap between germline ends came to 13 bases.

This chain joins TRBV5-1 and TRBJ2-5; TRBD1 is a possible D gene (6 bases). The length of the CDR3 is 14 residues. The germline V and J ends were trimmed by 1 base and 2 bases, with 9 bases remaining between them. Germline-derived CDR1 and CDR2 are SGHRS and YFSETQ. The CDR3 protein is CASSLWDNQETQYF. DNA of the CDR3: TGCGCCAGCAGCTTGTGGGACAATCAAGAGACCCAGTACTTC.

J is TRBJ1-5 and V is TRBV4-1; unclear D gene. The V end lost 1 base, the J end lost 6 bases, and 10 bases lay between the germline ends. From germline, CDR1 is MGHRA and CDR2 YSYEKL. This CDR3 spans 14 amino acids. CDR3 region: CASSQVRGTQPQHF. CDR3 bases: TGCGCCAGCAGCCAAGTTCGCGGAACTCAGCCCCAGCATTTT.

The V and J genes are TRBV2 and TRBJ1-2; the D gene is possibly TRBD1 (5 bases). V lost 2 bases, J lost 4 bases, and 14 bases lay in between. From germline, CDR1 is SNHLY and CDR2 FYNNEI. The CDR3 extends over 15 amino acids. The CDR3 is CASSEWGRTVYGYTF. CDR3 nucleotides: TGTGCCAGCAGTGAATGGGGCAGGACGGTCTATGGCTACACCTTC.

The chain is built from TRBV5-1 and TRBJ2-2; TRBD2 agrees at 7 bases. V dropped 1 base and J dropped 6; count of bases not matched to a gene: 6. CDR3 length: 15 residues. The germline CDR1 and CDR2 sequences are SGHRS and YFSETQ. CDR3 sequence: CASSLIATSPGELFF. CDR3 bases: TGCGCCAGCAGCTTGATTGCGACTAGCCCCGGGGAGCTGTTTTTT.

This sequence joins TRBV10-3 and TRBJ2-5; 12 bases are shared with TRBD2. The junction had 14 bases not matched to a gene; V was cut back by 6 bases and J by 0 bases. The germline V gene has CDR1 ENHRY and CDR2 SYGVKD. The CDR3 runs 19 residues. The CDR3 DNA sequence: TGTGCCATCAGGGCCGCGACTAGCGGGGGCCCGCCGTACCAAGAGACCCAGTACTTC. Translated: CAIRAATSGGPPYQETQYF.

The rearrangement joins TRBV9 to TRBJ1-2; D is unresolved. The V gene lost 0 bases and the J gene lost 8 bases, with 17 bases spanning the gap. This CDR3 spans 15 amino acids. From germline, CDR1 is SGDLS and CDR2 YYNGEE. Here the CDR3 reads CASSVDLPLNGGYTF. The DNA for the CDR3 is TGTGCCAGCAGCGTAGACCTCCCCCTTAATGGCGGCTACACCTTC.